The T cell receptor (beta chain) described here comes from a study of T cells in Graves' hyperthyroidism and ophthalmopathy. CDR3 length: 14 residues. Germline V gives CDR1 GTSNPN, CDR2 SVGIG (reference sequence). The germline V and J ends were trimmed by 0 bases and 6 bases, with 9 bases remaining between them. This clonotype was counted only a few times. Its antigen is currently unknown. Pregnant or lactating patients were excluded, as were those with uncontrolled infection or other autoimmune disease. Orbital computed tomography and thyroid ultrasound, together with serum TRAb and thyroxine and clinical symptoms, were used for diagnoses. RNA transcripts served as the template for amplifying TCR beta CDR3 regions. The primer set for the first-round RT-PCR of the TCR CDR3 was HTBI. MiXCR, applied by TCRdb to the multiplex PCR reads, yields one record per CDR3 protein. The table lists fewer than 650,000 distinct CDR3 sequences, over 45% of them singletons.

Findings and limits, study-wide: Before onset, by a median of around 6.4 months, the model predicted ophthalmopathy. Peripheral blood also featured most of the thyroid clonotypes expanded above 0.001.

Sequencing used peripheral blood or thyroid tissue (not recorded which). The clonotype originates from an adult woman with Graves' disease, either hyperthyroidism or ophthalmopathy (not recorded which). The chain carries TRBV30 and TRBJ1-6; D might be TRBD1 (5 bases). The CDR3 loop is CAWSVNRLNSPLHF. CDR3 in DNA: TGTGCCTGGAGTGTAAACAGGCTTAATTCACCCCTCCACTTT. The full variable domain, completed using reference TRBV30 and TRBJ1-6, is SQTIHQWPATLVQPVGSPLSLECTVEGTSNPNLYWYRQAAGRGLQLLFYSVGIGQISSEVPQNLSASRPQDRQFILSSKKLLLSDSGFYLCAWSVNRLNSPLHFGNGTRLTVT.